Sequencing of this T cell receptor (beta chain) was carried out in a study of cytomegalovirus exposure and HLA in healthy donors. Across the study: Drawn from HLA-typed donors, about 82 million unique TCRs were held in an early data release.

Study-level points and caveats: A few CMV-associated chains proved CMV antigen-specific in vitro.

Remarks on this clone: Its specificity is unknown.

A multiplex PCR was run with 60 Vbeta primers and 13 Jbeta primers. In the study's own analysis: In a later analysis, the count reached roughly 80 million unique TCR beta chains, with 9 million to 11 million shared. Sequenced by immunoSEQ multiplex PCR; TCRdb stores in-frame clones only, minus some. The V and J calls and clone size come from that table; D and trimming were worked out from the DNA. The sample consists of 180,000 or so clones, approximately 67% of them appearing once. The germline CDR1 and CDR2 sequences are SGHTA and FQGNSA. The CDR3 covers 15 residues. With 1 base removed from V and 0 bases from J, the gap between germline ends came to 6 bases.

This clonotype was sampled from a man aged 40-50 years in good health and CMV-seronegative. Specimen: PBMCs. The genes are TRBV7-2 and TRBJ1-4; no definite D call. The CDR3 protein is CASSLDFATNEKLFF. In DNA form, the CDR3 reads TGTGCCAGCAGCTTAGACTTCGCAACTAATGAAAAACTGTTTTTT.